This T cell receptor (beta chain) comes out of a study of T cell responses to AZD1222 COVID-19 vaccine. Clones were sequenced by immunoSEQ multiplex PCR, and TCRdb holds only the in-frame ones, with some missing. The data show approximately 200,000 clones, 94% seen once. The CDR3 length is 14 residues. The germline V gene has CDR1 MDHEN and CDR2 SYDVKM. V was pared by 4 bases and J by 2 bases, with 10 bases between. Sample: peripheral blood, taken on day 0 of AZD1222 vaccination. The TCR comes from an adult in good health. The J gene is TRBJ2-3, the V gene TRBV28; the D gene is possibly TRBD2 (6 bases). The CDR3 here is CASSYSGHTDTQYF. DNA of the CDR3: TGTGCCAGCAGTTACAGCGGGCACACAGATACGCAGTATTTT.